This T cell receptor beta chain originates from a study of blood T cell repertoires in COVID-19. Across the study: Italy, Spain and the United States were the sources of the convalescent and acute COVID-19 samples. Sources were T cells, B-cell-depleted T cells, or PBMCs; the material itself was cDNA or gDNA.

Only one count was recorded for this clone. Deletions cut 1 base from V and 9 bases from J, with 10 bases between. The CDR3 runs 13 residues. Germline V CDR1 and CDR2: WNHNN, SYGVQD (reference sequence). Original analysis: From reference gene primer amplification, estimates of nucleated cell counts were derived. Some clones are missing from TCRdb's copy, which holds only in-frame ones; the method was immunoSEQ multiplex PCR. Clone size and the V and J calls come from that table; the DNA yielded D and trimming. This table has approximately 100,000 clones, about 85% appearing once. The chain carries TRBV10-1 and TRBJ2-1; no clear D gene. The clonotype was recovered from a woman in her seventies with active or convalescent COVID-19. Specimen: peripheral blood. The CDR3 loop reads CASSEYLGAEQFF. DNA of the CDR3: TGCGCCAGCAGTGAGTATCTAGGAGCTGAGCAGTTCTTC.